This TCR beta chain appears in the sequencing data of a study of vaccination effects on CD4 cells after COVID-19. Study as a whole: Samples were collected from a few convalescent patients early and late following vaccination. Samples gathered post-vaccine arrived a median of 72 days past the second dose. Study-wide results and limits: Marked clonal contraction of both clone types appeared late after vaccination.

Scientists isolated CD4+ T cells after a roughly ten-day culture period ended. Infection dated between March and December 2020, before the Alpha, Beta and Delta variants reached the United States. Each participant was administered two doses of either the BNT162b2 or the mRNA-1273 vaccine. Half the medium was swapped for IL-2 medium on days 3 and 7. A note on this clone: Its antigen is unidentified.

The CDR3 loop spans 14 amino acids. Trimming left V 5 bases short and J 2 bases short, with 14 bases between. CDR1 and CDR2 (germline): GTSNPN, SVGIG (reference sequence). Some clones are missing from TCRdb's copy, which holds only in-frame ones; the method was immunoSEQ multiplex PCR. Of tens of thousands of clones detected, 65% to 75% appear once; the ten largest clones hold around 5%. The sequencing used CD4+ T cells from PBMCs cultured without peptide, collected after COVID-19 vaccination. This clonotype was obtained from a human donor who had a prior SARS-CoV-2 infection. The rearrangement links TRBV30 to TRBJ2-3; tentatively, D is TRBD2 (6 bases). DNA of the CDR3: TGTGCCTGGGATAGAGGCGGGAACACAGATACGCAGTATTTT. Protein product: CAWDRGGNTDTQYF.